This T cell receptor (beta chain) derives from a study of high-grade serous ovarian cancer treatment subgroups. Study information: On average, more than 14,000 reads and 7,000 to 8,500 unique TCR beta rearrangements were obtained per sample. Findings of the study overall: Without spatial data, bulk sequencing limits insight into HGSC tumor diversity. Higher neoantigen levels went with greater TCR clonal relatedness. Repertoire similarity ranged roughly 0.1 to 0.85 between tumors of one patient.

Worth noting for this clone: Its antigen is unknown.

The data were produced by immunoSEQ multiplex PCR, yet TCRdb's version contains in-frame clones alone and is incomplete. Of about 12,000 clones listed, 88% are singletons. V was pared by 0 bases and J by 6 bases, with 7 bases of the junction left unmatched. This CDR3 spans 15 amino acids. The V gene's germline CDR1 is SGDLS and CDR2 YYNGEE. The tumor samples were collected prior to definitive surgery or chemotherapy. This sequence originates from a human donor with high-grade serous ovarian cancer. Input material: tumor tissue. The chain uses TRBV9 and TRBJ2-5; the match to TRBD2 covers 8 bases. The DNA for the CDR3 is TGTGCCAGCAGCGTAGACGAGGCGGGGGGTCAGACCCAGTACTTC. Protein sequence: CASSVDEAGGQTQYF.